What follows are 18 T cell receptor beta chains derived from one specimen sequenced in a study of cytomegalovirus exposure and HLA in healthy donors. It was with 60 Vbeta and 13 Jbeta primers that the PCR ran. The table came from immunoSEQ multiplex PCR; TCRdb's copy has only in-frame clones and leaves some out. Here the sample spans approximately 92,000 clones, around 86% being singletons. Sequencing was done on a sample of PBMCs. The source of these receptors is a woman between 70 and 85 years old in good health and CMV-seropositive.

The chain joins TRBV7-8 to TRBJ1-4; 8 nucleotides line up with TRBD1. Germline V gene sequence: CDR1 SGHVS, CDR2 FQNEAQ. The CDR3 contains 14 residues. V lost 6 bases to trimming and J lost 8 bases; unmatched junction nucleotides: 8. DNA of the CDR3: TGTGCCAGCAGGACTCCTCGACAGGGGGAAAAACTGTTTTTT. Translating gives CASRTPRQGEKLFF.

The chain combines TRBV5-1 with TRBJ1-1, with 8 positions matching TRBD1. Trimming cost V 0 bases and J 5 bases; bases outside gene matches: 12. The germline V gene encodes CDR1 SGHRS and CDR2 YFSETQ. The CDR3 is 17 residues long. The CDR3 nucleotides are TGCGCCAGCAGCTTGGGAGGGTGGGGGACAGGTCCGACTGAAGCTTTCTTT. It specifies CASSLGGWGTGPTEAFF.

V and J are TRBV27 and TRBJ1-5, with 9 bases lining up with TRBD1. Germline-derived CDR1 and CDR2 are MNHEY and SMNVEV (reference sequence). This CDR3 spans 16 amino acids. Germline trimming cut 3 bases from V and 7 bases from J; bases unmatched to any gene: 10. CDR3 in DNA: TGTGCCAGCAGTTTTCTATCGGGACAGGGAAACCAGCCCCAGCATTTT. Amino acid sequence: CASSFLSGQGNQPQHF.

This chain links TRBV29-1 with TRBJ1-5; D is undetermined. Germline V gene sequence: CDR1 SQVTM, CDR2 ANQGSEA. The V gene lost 0 bases and the J gene lost 6 bases, with 6 bases spanning the gap. The CDR3 has 12 amino acids. DNA for the CDR3: TGCAGCGTTGAAGATCGAGGTCAGCCCCAGCATTTT. This encodes CSVEDRGQPQHF.

The rearrangement joins TRBV11-3 to TRBJ2-1; 11 bases are a match to TRBD2. J lost 2 bases, V lost 1 base, and 7 bases had no gene match. Germline V CDR1 and CDR2: SGHNT, YENEEA. This CDR3 spans 18 amino acids. The CDR3 DNA follows: TGTGCCAGCAGCTTAGGTCTGGGGACTAGCGGACCCTACAATGAGCAGTTCTTC. Translating it yields CASSLGLGTSGPYNEQFF.

This clone was counted a few times. The chain joins TRBV2 to TRBJ1-1; TRBD1 agrees at 7 bases. Unmatched junction bases numbered 7, after V lost 5 bases and J lost 1 base. Germline lookup yields CDR1 SNHLY and CDR2 FYNNEI. The CDR3 extends over 15 amino acids. The CDR3 sequence: CASSSTGTANTEAFF. Written as DNA, the CDR3 is TGTGCCAGCAGTAGTACCGGGACAGCGAACACTGAAGCTTTCTTT.

This chain links TRBV14 with TRBJ2-4; 7 positions match TRBD2. The CDR3 contains 16 residues. V lost 2 bases, J lost 0 bases, and 4 bases stayed unmatched. CDR1 and CDR2 (germline): SGHDN, FVKESK. The CDR3 DNA reads TGTGCCAGCAGCCAATGGGTAGCGGGAGCCAAAAACATTCAGTACTTC. Translating it yields CASSQWVAGAKNIQYF.

V and J are TRBV7-9 and TRBJ2-3; 9 bases line up with TRBD1. The CDR3 loop spans 16 amino acids. With 5 bases clipped from V and 2 bases from J, the junction kept 8 bases outside the gene matches. Germline V lookup: CDR1 SEHNR, CDR2 FQNEAQ (reference sequence). CDR3: CASSQWGQGSTDTQYF. In DNA, the CDR3 is TGTGCCAGCAGCCAGTGGGGACAGGGCTCCACAGATACGCAGTATTTT.

Of note for this clone: The junction differs from germline at one of its ends, possibly a read error. The rearrangement joins TRBV7-7 to TRBJ2-2; 11 nucleotides agree with TRBD2. The CDR3 contains 15 residues. The V gene's germline CDR1 is SSHAT and CDR2 FNYEAQ (reference sequence). The CDR3 protein is CASSLAGGTPGELFF. In DNA form, the CDR3 reads TGTGCTAGCAGCTTAGCGGGAGGGACCCCCGGGGAGCTGTTTTTT.

The genes are TRBV28 and TRBJ2-7; TRBD1 matches 10 bases. From germline, CDR1 is MDHEN and CDR2 SYDVKM. Trimming removed 2 bases from V and 3 bases from J; junction bases left unmatched: 13. This CDR3 has 18 residues. This chain's CDR3 is CASSLALKARTGGYEQYF. The CDR3 bases are TGTGCCAGCAGTTTAGCCCTTAAGGCTAGGACAGGGGGCTACGAGCAGTACTTC.

This clone was recorded once. This chain joins TRBV11-3 and TRBJ2-5; D not certain. Germline CDR1 reads SGHNT; CDR2 reads YENEEA. This CDR3 is built from 13 residues. The V and J ends lost 1 base and 2 bases respectively, with 5 bases between them. The CDR3 loop is CASSLAQQETQYF. CDR3 bases: TGTGCCAGCAGCTTAGCGCAGCAAGAGACCCAGTACTTC.

This chain joins TRBV4-1 and TRBJ1-1; 7 nucleotides match TRBD1. The germline CDR1 and CDR2 sequences are MGHRA and YSYEKL. The CDR3 sequence is 16 residues long. Trimming cost V 4 bases and J 0 bases; bases outside gene matches: 8. The CDR3 nucleotides read TGCGCCAGCAGCCTCAGGGGGGCCTCTATGAACACTGAAGCTTTCTTT. Encoded protein: CASSLRGASMNTEAFF.

The chain recombines TRBV6-6 with TRBJ2-5; the D gene is possibly TRBD1 (6 bases). The DNA end lines up better with TRBJ2-7; the J call may be wrong. This CDR3 region has 13 residues. Germline lookup yields CDR1 MNHNY and CDR2 SVGAGI (reference sequence). CDR3 nucleotide sequence: TGTGCCAGCAGTTTCACGGACAGCCACGAGCAGTACTTC. Encoded protein: CASSFTDSHEQYF.

The CDR3 DNA reads TGCGCCAGCAGTGAGCTGGGAGGGTCGGGTTCACCCCTCCACTTT. It yields the protein CASSELGGSGSPLHF. This rearrangement joins TRBV10-2 to TRBJ1-6; no clear D. CDR3 size: 15 residues. V lost 2 bases, J lost 9 bases, and 14 bases lay in between. Germline V gene data show CDR1 as WSHSY and CDR2 as SAAADI.

The chain joins TRBV29-1 to TRBJ2-1, with 11 bases aligning to TRBD2. The germline V gene has CDR1 SQVTM and CDR2 ANQGSEA. With V trimmed by 8 bases and J by 12 bases, 6 bases remained unmatched. The CDR3 covers 11 residues. The DNA for the CDR3 is TGCAGCCCTACTAGCGGGAGTGTGCAGTTCTTC. Its translation is CSPTSGSVQFF.

The rearrangement links TRBV28 to TRBJ1-1; D unclear. The V gene's germline CDR1 is MDHEN and CDR2 SYDVKM. V lost 2 bases to trimming and J lost 5 bases, with 9 bases between them. This CDR3 region has 13 residues. As DNA, the CDR3 is TGTGCCAGCAGTTTAGAGGGTCGGACTGAAGCTTTCTTT. Protein product: CASSLEGRTEAFF.

V and J are TRBV7-3 and TRBJ2-1, with D uncertain. The germline CDR1 and CDR2 sequences are SGHTA and FQGTGA. The germline V and J ends were trimmed by 4 bases and 10 bases, with 11 bases remaining between them. The CDR3 covers 12 residues. The CDR3 nucleotides are TGTGCCAGCAGCTCCCCGGGTCGGGAGCAGTTCTTC. Protein: CASSSPGREQFF.

V gene TRBV5-4 combines with J gene TRBJ1-2, with 7 bases lining up with TRBD1. With 0 bases clipped from V and 0 bases from J, the junction kept 2 bases outside the gene matches. The CDR3 has 15 amino acids. Germline V gives CDR1 SGHNT, CDR2 YYREEE (reference sequence). CDR3 bases: TGTGCCAGCAGCTTGGGAGGGGGCGCTAACTATGGCTACACCTTC. It codes for CASSLGGGANYGYTF.